These 23 T cell receptor beta chains came from one sample sequenced in a study of T cells after yellow fever vaccination. TCRdb itself ran the 5' RACE reads through MiXCR, one entry per CDR3 protein. Among 620,000 or so distinct CDR3 sequences, approximately 16% were seen once, and the ten largest hold roughly 17%. The specimen was PBMCs, collected roughly 5 days after the first yellow fever vaccination. The receptors shown here come from a man aged 18 to 30 who received the YFV17D yellow fever vaccine.

The table lists this clonotype with a few counts. The J gene is TRBJ2-7, the V gene TRBV20-1; 13 bases are a match to TRBD2. CDR1 and CDR2 from the germline V gene are DFQATT and SNEGSKA (reference sequence). The CDR3 sequence is 14 residues long. Losses at the gene ends were 3 bases for V and 7 bases for J; bases not matched to a gene: 6. CDR3 sequence reads: CSASGLAGAGEQYF. DNA of the CDR3: TGCAGTGCTAGCGGACTAGCGGGGGCGGGGGAGCAGTACTTC.

This clonotype has more than one count but fewer than ten. This chain connects TRBV12-3 or TRBV12-4 to TRBJ1-5, with 8 bases fitting TRBD1. V dropped 6 bases and J dropped 2; count of bases not matched to a gene: 6. The length of the CDR3 is 15 residues. CDR3 sequence: CASRLTGEGNQPQHF. CDR3 coding DNA: TGTGCCAGCAGGTTGACAGGGGAGGGCAATCAGCCCCAGCATTTT.

This rearrangement joins TRBV4-3 to TRBJ2-1; 10 nucleotides agree with TRBD2. Germline CDR1 reads LGHNA; CDR2 reads YSLEER. The CDR3 sequence is 19 residues long. The J segment lost 8 bases and the V segment lost 0 bases, leaving 16 bases of the junction unmatched. The DNA for the CDR3 is TGCGCCAGCAGCCAAGATCGTCCCTGGAAGCGGGGGGGCCGGGATGAGCAGTTCTTC. Amino acid sequence: CASSQDRPWKRGGRDEQFF.

About this clonotype: A much larger clone is a single base away; this may be a read error. The chain links TRBV7-3 to TRBJ2-2, with a weak D call TRBD2 (5 bases). Germline CDR1 SGHTA, CDR2 FQGTGA. V was pared by 6 bases and J by 3 bases, with 5 bases between. The CDR3 contains 12 residues. CDR3 bases: TGTGCCAGCAGGGAGGACACCGGGGAGCTGTTTTTT. The encoded protein is CASREDTGELFF.

This chain links TRBV6-2 or TRBV6-3 with TRBJ2-3; TRBD2 matches at 7 bases. CDR1 and CDR2 (germline): MNHEY, SVGEGT. V gave up 5 bases and J gave up 6 bases; unmatched junction bases: 17. CDR3 size: 17 residues. CDR3 in amino acids: CASSGNLAVGPFDTQYF. The CDR3 DNA is TGTGCCAGCAGTGGAAACCTAGCGGTCGGTCCCTTCGATACGCAGTATTTT.

This clonotype was counted a few times. This chain connects TRBV20-1 to TRBJ2-5, with 11 bases fitting TRBD2. The CDR3 runs 17 residues. In germline, CDR1 is DFQATT, CDR2 SNEGSKA (reference sequence). Germline trimming cut 5 bases from V and 4 bases from J; bases unmatched to any gene: 15. The CDR3 is CSAAPLVAGGLGETQYF. CDR3 coding DNA: TGCAGTGCTGCCCCCCTGGTAGCGGGGGGGCTCGGAGAGACCCAGTACTTC.

Ten or more counts support this clonotype. The CDR3 bases are TGTGCCAGCTCCTGGGGGGACCAGAACACTGAAGCTTTCTTT. It is translated as CASSWGDQNTEAFF. The chain links TRBV27 to TRBJ1-1, with D maybe TRBD1 (5 bases). V was cut by 8 bases and J by 1 base, with 14 bases left in between. The CDR3 contains 14 residues. CDR1 and CDR2 from the germline V gene are MNHEY and SMNVEV (reference sequence).

The rearrangement uses TRBV20-1 and TRBJ1-1, with D uncertain. There are 12 residues in the CDR3. Germline values: CDR1 DFQATT, CDR2 SNEGSKA (reference sequence). V was clipped by 3 bases and J by 5 bases, with 10 bases between them. The CDR3 sequence is CSASLWITEAFF. In nucleotides, the CDR3 is TGCAGTGCTAGTCTATGGATTACTGAAGCTTTCTTT.

The chain is built from TRBV5-6 and TRBJ2-1, with D hard to call. The CDR3 is 11 amino acids. Trimming took 0 bases from V and 10 from J, leaving 5 bases between them. Per the germline V gene, CDR1 is SGHDT and CDR2 is YYEEEE. The CDR3 DNA is TGTGCCAGCAGCTTGGCCATGGAGCAGTTCTTC. This gives the protein CASSLAMEQFF.

The table lists this clonotype with a few counts. J is TRBJ1-2 and V is TRBV19, with D possibly being TRBD1 (6 bases). With 3 bases removed from V and 1 base from J, the gap between germline ends came to 12 bases. CDR3 length: 15 residues. Germline V gene sequence: CDR1 LNHDA, CDR2 SQIVND (reference sequence). The CDR3 loop reads CASSIFDRINYGYTF. CDR3 bases: TGTGCCAGTAGTATCTTCGACAGGATTAACTATGGCTACACCTTC. Together with reference TRBV19 and TRBJ1-2, the CDR3 gives the full variable domain: DGGITQSPKYLFRKEGQNVTLSCEQNLNHDAMYWYRQDPGQGLRLIYYSQIVNDFQKGDIAEGYSVSREKKESFPLTVTSAQKNPTAFYLCASSIFDRINYGYTFGSGTRLTVV.

This clonotype was recorded at least ten times. CDR3 amino acids: CATSGPIRRDIGTDTQYF. The CDR3 region has the DNA TGTGCCACCTCCGGGCCGATCCGCAGGGATATAGGAACAGATACGCAGTATTTT. The V gene is TRBV3-1, the J gene TRBJ2-3, with D perhaps matching TRBD1 (5 bases). Germline lookup yields CDR1 LGHDT and CDR2 YNNKEL (reference sequence). V was shortened by 10 bases and J by 3 bases, with 29 bases between the two germline ends. This CDR3 is 18 amino acids long.

This chain links TRBV6-2 or TRBV6-3 with TRBJ2-2; TRBD2 matches 11 bases. V gave up 4 bases and J gave up 7 bases; unmatched junction bases: 2. Germline V gene lookup returns CDR1 MNHEY and CDR2 SVGEGT. The CDR3 totals 14 residues. The CDR3 protein is CASSLTSGDGELFF. CDR3 nucleotide sequence: TGTGCCAGCAGTTTGACTAGCGGGGACGGGGAGCTGTTTTTT.

V usage is TRBV24-1 and J usage is TRBJ2-5; possibly TRBD1 or TRBD2 for D (5 bases each). The CDR3 runs 14 residues. Per germline, CDR1 KGHDR and CDR2 SFDVKD. Trimming took 4 bases from V and 3 from J, leaving 11 bases between them. CDR3 sequence (DNA): TGTGCCACCAGTGAGTGGGACGACAAAGAGACCCAGTACTTC. This encodes CATSEWDDKETQYF.

This clonotype has only a few counts. V is TRBV6-2 or TRBV6-3 and J is TRBJ2-7, with a possible D match to TRBD2 (7 bases). This CDR3 has 14 residues. Germline V gives CDR1 MNHEY, CDR2 SVGEGT. Trimming removed 2 bases at V and 2 bases at J, with 10 bases between. CDR3 nucleotide sequence: TGTGCCAGCAGTTACAGGGGGGGAACCTACGAGCAGTACGTC. Translating gives CASSYRGGTYEQYV.

This rearrangement joins TRBV19 to TRBJ1-4, with D perhaps matching TRBD1 (5 bases). V was cut by 8 bases and J by 8 bases, with 21 bases left in between. Germline V gives CDR1 LNHDA, CDR2 SQIVND (reference sequence). The CDR3 runs 15 residues. In DNA, the CDR3 is TGTGCCAGTCGAAAGCTCGTCTACGAGGGGGAAAAACTGTTTTTT. It is translated as CASRKLVYEGEKLFF.

The rearrangement links TRBV7-2 to TRBJ2-1; 8 positions agree with TRBD1. In germline, CDR1 is SGHTA, CDR2 FQGNSA. Trimming removed 5 bases from V and 4 bases from J; junction bases left unmatched: 7. This CDR3 has 15 residues. CDR3 bases: TGTGCCAGCAGCGCGCGACAGGGGCGGTACAATGAGCAGTTCTTC. It translates to CASSARQGRYNEQFF.

The chain employs TRBV5-1 and TRBJ2-7, with D uncertain. The V end was cut by 5 bases, the J end by 8 bases, with 17 bases between. Germline loops: CDR1 SGHRS, CDR2 YFSETQ. The CDR3 has 13 residues. Here the CDR3 reads CASRYTSSEKQYF. In DNA form, the CDR3 reads TGCGCCAGCAGGTACACCTCTTCGGAAAAGCAGTACTTC.

This clonotype has just a few counts. V gene TRBV20-1 combines with J gene TRBJ2-1, with D perhaps matching TRBD2 (5 bases). V dropped 3 bases and J dropped 10 bases, with 19 bases sitting between them. The CDR3 is 14 amino acids. CDR1 and CDR2 (germline): DFQATT, SNEGSKA (reference sequence). CDR3 coding DNA: TGCAGTGCTAGTGCGGACCACCAGTCGGGAGAGCAGTTCTTC. It encodes CSASADHQSGEQFF.

In this sample, this clonotype turned up a few times. The CDR3 nucleotides are TGTGCCAGCAGATGGACAGGGGTGACTAATCAGCCCCAGCATTTT. Translating gives CASRWTGVTNQPQHF. The gene calls are TRBV12-3 or TRBV12-4 and TRBJ1-5; 9 bases fit TRBD1. The CDR3 runs 15 residues. The V and J ends lost 6 bases and 4 bases, in that order; junction bases with no gene match: 7.

This clonotype came up many times. The chain links TRBV5-1 to TRBJ2-5, with D tentatively TRBD1 (5 bases). Per the germline V gene, CDR1 is SGHRS and CDR2 is YFSETQ. The CDR3 length is 14 residues. Trimming removed 0 bases at V and 1 base at J, with 7 bases between. The CDR3 DNA sequence: TGCGCCAGCAGCTTGGGGGGCCTCCAAGAGACCCAGTACTTC. Its translation: CASSLGGLQETQYF. Full variable domain (outside the CDR3, taken from reference TRBV5-1 and TRBJ2-5): KAGVTQTPRYLIKTRGQQVTLSCSPISGHRSVSWYQQTPGQGLQFLFEYFSETQRNKGNFPGRFSGRQFSNSRSEMNVSTLELGDSALYLCASSLGGLQETQYFGPGTRLLVL.

This clonotype was counted only a few times. The rearrangement joins TRBV7-9 to TRBJ2-7; TRBD1 agrees at 7 bases. Trimming removed 4 bases from V and 4 bases from J; junction bases left unmatched: 16. The CDR3 runs 17 residues. The germline V gene encodes CDR1 SEHNR and CDR2 FQNEAQ (reference sequence). CDR3 residues: CASSSLLKDRRSYEQYV. In DNA form, the CDR3 reads TGTGCCAGCAGCTCCCTCCTTAAGGACAGGAGGAGTTACGAGCAGTACGTC.

This clonotype was counted between two and nine times. The chain links TRBV12-3 or TRBV12-4 to TRBJ1-4; D not certain. Between the trimmed V and J ends, which lost 2 bases and 8 bases, there was a span of 15 bases. The CDR3 runs to 15 residues. The CDR3 protein is CASSLSIGGEEKLFF. The CDR3 nucleotides are TGTGCCAGCAGTTTAAGTATAGGAGGAGAGGAAAAACTGTTTTTT.

The sample holds a few counts of this clonotype. This sequence joins TRBV6-1 and TRBJ2-1; TRBD1 matches 9 bases. The germline CDR1 and CDR2 sequences are MNHNS and SASEGT. The CDR3 runs to 15 residues. Trimming removed 6 bases from V and 2 bases from J; junction bases left unmatched: 5. The CDR3 here is CASRAGQGTYNEQFF. The CDR3 nucleotides read TGTGCCAGCAGAGCCGGACAGGGGACCTACAATGAGCAGTTCTTC.